The 29 T cell receptor beta chains in this list originate from one sample, sequenced in a study of cytomegalovirus exposure and HLA in healthy donors. The PCR employed 60 Vbeta primers together with 13 Jbeta primers. Only in-frame clones appear in the TCRdb table, and some are missing; sequencing was by immunoSEQ multiplex PCR. The data hold 150,000 or so clones, with approximately 71% observed a single time. Input material: PBMCs. The origin of the receptors is a man aged 30-40 years in good health and CMV-seropositive.

V and J are TRBV28 and TRBJ2-2; D remains ambiguous. CDR1 is MDHEN and CDR2 is SYDVKM in the germline V gene. The V end was cut by 4 bases, the J end by 7 bases, with 16 bases between. The CDR3 runs 15 residues. The CDR3 DNA reads as TGTGCCAGCAGTTCCCTCGCCGGGTCCAACGGGGAGCTGTTTTTT. Its protein product is CASSSLAGSNGELFF.

The chain is built from TRBV25-1 and TRBJ2-5, with D hard to call. V lost 1 base and J 2 bases, leaving 8 bases between the germline ends. Germline lookup yields CDR1 MGHDK and CDR2 SYGVNS. CDR3 length equals 14 residues. For the CDR3, the DNA is TGTGCCAGCAGTGAATCAACAGTGCAAGAGACCCAGTACTTC. Protein sequence: CASSESTVQETQYF.

This clone was observed a few times. The genes are TRBV7-3 and TRBJ2-3; the match to TRBD2 covers 7 bases. The CDR3 runs to 16 residues. CDR1 is SGHTA, CDR2 FQGTGA, per germline. With V trimmed by 2 bases and J by 4 bases, 9 bases remained unmatched. CDR3 sequence: CASSLSAGAPPDTQYF. The DNA for the CDR3 is TGTGCCAGCAGCTTATCGGCGGGAGCCCCACCAGATACGCAGTATTTT.

This clone was counted a few times. The chain carries TRBV6-1 and TRBJ2-1; possible D gene TRBD2, 5 bases. V was cut by 7 bases and J by 0 bases, with 10 bases left in between. The CDR3 has 14 residues. CDR1 is MNHNS, CDR2 SASEGT, per germline. CDR3 residues: CASMAGSSYNEQFF. The CDR3 bases are TGTGCCAGCATGGCGGGTAGCTCCTACAATGAGCAGTTCTTC.

This rearrangement joins TRBV30 to TRBJ1-1, with a tentative D call TRBD1 (5 bases). CDR1 and CDR2 (germline): GTSNPN, SVGIG (reference sequence). The ends were cut back, 1 base at V and 5 bases at J, with 11 bases in the middle. This CDR3 contains 13 residues. The CDR3 loop reads CAWSGMGRTEAFF. The CDR3 region has the DNA TGTGCCTGGAGTGGGATGGGGCGGACTGAAGCTTTCTTT.

This clone was detected only a few times. V gene TRBV27 combines with J gene TRBJ1-1; D may be TRBD1 (5 bases). From germline, CDR1 is MNHEY and CDR2 SMNVEV (reference sequence). Trimming stripped 2 bases from V and 6 bases from J, with 16 bases between. The CDR3 consists of 15 residues. The CDR3 DNA follows: TGTGCCAGCAGTTTACTTAGGGCAGGGAAAGCTGAAGCTTTCTTT. Its protein is CASSLLRAGKAEAFF.

J is TRBJ1-6 and V is TRBV29-1, with D perhaps TRBD1 (6 bases). Trimming pared 5 bases from V and 5 bases from J, leaving 10 bases between. Germline loops: CDR1 SQVTM, CDR2 ANQGSEA. The CDR3 is made up of 13 amino acids. CDR3 DNA sequence: TGCAGCGTTAGTCAGGGGAATAATTCACCCCTCCACTTT. Its translation is CSVSQGNNSPLHF.

The chain is built from TRBV6-5 and TRBJ2-7; 10 bases map to TRBD1. The CDR3 totals 14 residues. V shed 6 bases and J 2 bases; nucleotides not matched to a gene: 4. Germline V gene sequence: CDR1 MNHEY, CDR2 SVGAGI. The CDR3 nucleotides are TGTGCCAGCAGAGAGGGACAGGGGCCCTACGAGCAGTACTTC. It translates to CASREGQGPYEQYF.

The chain couples TRBV18 to TRBJ2-2; perhaps TRBD2 as D (6 bases). This CDR3 has 14 amino acids. Germline V lookup: CDR1 KGHSH, CDR2 LQKENI. V was trimmed by 4 bases and J by 2 bases, leaving 8 bases between them. In nucleotides, the CDR3 is TGTGCCAGCTCACTGGGACTTAACACCGGGGAGCTGTTTTTT. Its protein is CASSLGLNTGELFF.

In this sample, this clone turned up once. The chain is built from TRBV6-1 and TRBJ2-5; a possible D gene is TRBD1 (5 bases). The CDR3 is made up of 13 amino acids. The V end was cut by 1 base, the J end by 4 bases, with 7 bases between. Per the germline V gene, CDR1 is MNHNS and CDR2 is SASEGT. This CDR3 reads CASSEVQGETQYF. CDR3 nucleotide sequence: TGTGCCAGCAGTGAAGTTCAGGGAGAGACCCAGTACTTC.

This clone was detected a few times. The V and J genes are TRBV12-5 and TRBJ2-5; D is possibly TRBD1 (6 bases). The CDR3 is made up of 18 amino acids. V was shortened by 1 base and J by 5 bases, with 23 bases between the two germline ends. The V gene's germline CDR1 is LGHNT and CDR2 FRNRAP. CDR3 coding DNA: TGTGCTAGTGGTTTGGCCCGGCAGGCAGGGGCGATGATGGAGACCCAGTACTTC. Its protein product is CASGLARQAGAMMETQYF.

The V gene is TRBV11-2, the J gene TRBJ2-1, with 9 bases aligning to TRBD2. Germline V gene sequence: CDR1 SGHAT, CDR2 FQNNGV. With 2 bases clipped from V and 7 bases from J, the junction kept 12 bases outside the gene matches. This CDR3 has 17 amino acids. The CDR3 spells CASSLFGIAGDRNEQFF. CDR3 nucleotides: TGTGCCAGCAGCTTATTTGGTATAGCGGGAGACCGGAATGAGCAGTTCTTC.

V gene TRBV6-5 combines with J gene TRBJ2-1, with a possible D match to TRBD1 (6 bases). V was cut by 5 bases and J by 15 bases, with 20 bases left in between. The CDR3 has 13 amino acids. Germline V gene sequence: CDR1 MNHEY, CDR2 SVGAGI. The CDR3 nucleotides are TGTGCCAGCAGTGAAGGGGTACAGGGTGTTCGGTTCTTC. This encodes CASSEGVQGVRFF.

V is TRBV10-3 and J is TRBJ2-3; TRBD2 agrees at 8 bases. The CDR3 is 13 amino acids. Per germline, CDR1 ENHRY and CDR2 SYGVKD. Trimming at V came to 8 bases and at J to 1 base, leaving 2 bases not matched to a gene. CDR3 nucleotides: TGTGCCATCCTGACTAGCGGCACAGATACGCAGTATTTT. It yields the protein CAILTSGTDTQYF.

V gene TRBV5-1 combines with J gene TRBJ2-1; 9 bases match TRBD2. The CDR3 is made up of 16 amino acids. The germline gives CDR1 SGHRS, CDR2 YFSETQ. V lost 3 bases, J lost 10 bases, and 14 bases stayed unmatched. The CDR3 protein is CASSSLGAGGAGEQFF. The CDR3 DNA is TGCGCCAGCAGCTCCCTTGGCGCGGGAGGGGCTGGGGAGCAGTTCTTC.

The chain links TRBV6-5 to TRBJ1-5, with a possible D match to TRBD1 (5 bases). Per germline, CDR1 MNHEY and CDR2 SVGAGI. V gave up 0 bases and J gave up 0 bases, with 9 bases separating them. The CDR3 loop spans 16 amino acids. CDR3 residues: CASSYSWDFSNQPQHF. CDR3 nucleotide sequence: TGTGCCAGCAGTTACTCTTGGGACTTTAGCAATCAGCCCCAGCATTTT.

V and J are TRBV5-1 and TRBJ2-7; 8 nucleotides align to TRBD1. The CDR3 has 15 residues. Losses at the gene ends were 3 bases for V and 3 bases for J; bases not matched to a gene: 8. Per germline, CDR1 SGHRS and CDR2 YFSETQ. CDR3 protein: CASSYLFGQGYEQYF. CDR3 nucleotides: TGCGCCAGCAGCTATCTATTTGGACAGGGCTACGAGCAGTACTTC.

The gene calls are TRBV11-2 and TRBJ1-1; possibly TRBD1 for D (5 bases). The length of the CDR3 is 13 residues. Trimming removed 0 bases at V and 10 bases at J, with 12 bases between. CDR1 is SGHAT and CDR2 is FQNNGV in the germline V gene. The CDR3 coding sequence is TGTGCCAGCAGCTTAGAGGGGCGGAATCCAGCTTTCTTT. As protein: CASSLEGRNPAFF.

This sequence joins TRBV7-9 and TRBJ1-1; the match to TRBD1 covers 11 bases. Germline V lookup: CDR1 SEHNR, CDR2 FQNEAQ (reference sequence). V dropped 7 bases and J dropped 10; count of bases not matched to a gene: 11. The CDR3 loop spans 14 amino acids. In nucleotides, the CDR3 is TGTGCCAGCACCTCACTAGGACAGGGGGCGGCAGCTTTCTTT. Translating it yields CASTSLGQGAAAFF.

This chain connects TRBV15 to TRBJ2-2; 7 bases line up with TRBD1. Losses at the gene ends were 9 bases for V and 0 bases for J; bases not matched to a gene: 4. The CDR3 is 14 amino acids. Germline V CDR1 and CDR2: LNHNV, YYDKDF (reference sequence). CDR3 sequence reads: CATLGTANTGELFF. The CDR3 DNA follows: TGTGCCACGCTCGGGACAGCGAACACCGGGGAGCTGTTTTTT. Full variable domain (outside the CDR3, taken from reference TRBV15 and TRBJ2-2): DAMVIQNPRYQVTQFGKPVTLSCSQTLNHNVMYWYQQKSSQAPKLLFHYYDKDFNNEADTPDNFQSRRPNTSFCFLDIRSPGLGDTAMYLCATLGTANTGELFFGEGSRLTVL.

The chain combines TRBV28 with TRBJ1-1, with 10 nucleotides matching TRBD1. The germline CDR1 and CDR2 sequences are MDHEN and SYDVKM. The CDR3 is made up of 14 amino acids. Trimming took 8 bases from V and 4 from J; bases not matched to a gene: 7. This CDR3 is CASARTGGSTEAFF. The DNA of the CDR3 is TGTGCCAGCGCGAGGACAGGGGGAAGCACTGAAGCTTTCTTT.

The chain combines TRBV16 with TRBJ2-3; D remains ambiguous. This CDR3 comprises 14 residues. Trimming removed 4 bases at V and 2 bases at J, with 10 bases between. Germline V CDR1 and CDR2: KGHSY, FQNENV. CDR3 loop: CASSPPTDTDTQYF. In nucleotides, the CDR3 is TGTGCCAGCAGCCCCCCCACAGACACAGATACGCAGTATTTT.

This sequence joins TRBV28 and TRBJ1-1; 12 bases are shared with TRBD1. The CDR3 has 16 residues. Germline CDR1 and CDR2: MDHEN and SYDVKM. V shed 2 bases, J shed 10 bases, and the junction held 11 bases outside the gene matches. CDR3 DNA: TGTGCCAGCAGTTTACTAGGGGGACAGGGGGCGCGGCCAGCTTTCTTT. Amino acids: CASSLLGGQGARPAFF.

J is TRBJ1-1 and V is TRBV9; 9 nucleotides line up with TRBD1. There are 14 residues in the CDR3. V was pared by 4 bases and J by 1 base, with 2 bases of the junction left unmatched. CDR1 is SGDLS and CDR2 is YYNGEE in the germline V gene. CDR3 residues: CASSPGQGNTEAFF. In DNA form, the CDR3 reads TGTGCCAGCAGCCCGGGACAGGGGAACACTGAAGCTTTCTTT.

This chain connects TRBV7-3 to TRBJ2-3; D remains ambiguous. The CDR3 extends over 13 amino acids. The V gene's germline CDR1 is SGHTA and CDR2 FQGTGA. Trimming removed 5 bases from V and 2 bases from J, with 8 bases in between. Here the CDR3 reads CASSPGATDTQYF. Written as DNA, the CDR3 is TGTGCCAGCAGCCCTGGAGCCACAGATACGCAGTATTTT.

This clone has only a few counts. This sequence joins TRBV10-3 and TRBJ2-1; 9 bases align to TRBD2. Germline lookup yields CDR1 ENHRY and CDR2 SYGVKD. This CDR3 comprises 19 residues. After removal of 7 bases from V and 4 bases from J, the junction contained 20 bases not matched to a gene. The CDR3 spells CAIMSGGFGTPPGYNEQFF. The CDR3 nucleotides are TGTGCCATCATGAGCGGGGGGTTTGGGACCCCACCTGGGTACAATGAGCAGTTCTTC.

This chain connects TRBV15 to TRBJ1-2; D gene ambiguous. The CDR3 contains 13 residues. Trimming took 4 bases from V and 6 from J, leaving 12 bases between them. The germline gives CDR1 LNHNV, CDR2 YYDKDF (reference sequence). In DNA form, the CDR3 reads TGTGCCACCAGCATGCAAGCTAGCCATGGCTACACCTTC. Translated, it gives CATSMQASHGYTF. The variable domain in full, completed from reference TRBV15 and TRBJ1-2, reads DAMVIQNPRYQVTQFGKPVTLSCSQTLNHNVMYWYQQKSSQAPKLLFHYYDKDFNNEADTPDNFQSRRPNTSFCFLDIRSPGLGDTAMYLCATSMQASHGYTFGSGTRLTVV.

The gene calls are TRBV11-2 and TRBJ2-1; weak D call: TRBD2 (6 bases). The length of the CDR3 is 16 residues. With 2 bases removed from V and 6 bases from J, the gap between germline ends came to 17 bases. Germline loops: CDR1 SGHAT, CDR2 FQNNGV. The CDR3 is CASSLFRLLGGNEQFF. As DNA, the CDR3 is TGTGCCAGCAGCTTATTCAGGCTATTGGGGGGCAATGAGCAGTTCTTC.

The chain uses TRBV5-1 and TRBJ2-3; no clear D gene. The V end lost 0 bases, the J end lost 13 bases, and 15 bases lay between the germline ends. Germline V CDR1 and CDR2: SGHRS, YFSETQ. This CDR3 has 13 amino acids. The CDR3, as DNA: TGCGCCAGCAGCTTGGCCGGCAGGTCCCATGAGTATTTT. Its protein is CASSLAGRSHEYF.